This T cell receptor (beta chain) originates from a study of technical replicates of blood from several donors. The CDR3 contains 14 residues. Germline V gene data show CDR1 as SGHDT and CDR2 as YYEEEE. The V and J ends lost 2 bases and 3 bases respectively, with 8 bases between them. This table comes from immunoSEQ multiplex PCR, and its TCRdb copy is limited to in-frame clones, with some not included. This sample has about 88,000 clones, with 80% to 95% found just once. Sequencing was performed on T cells isolated from PBMCs. This chain joins TRBV5-6 and TRBJ2-2; D not certain. The origin of this receptor is a human donor in good health. The CDR3 reads CASSLLTDTGELFF. The DNA of the CDR3 is TGTGCCAGCAGCTTATTAACAGACACCGGGGAGCTGTTTTTT.